These 7 T cell receptor beta chains share one sample of origin, sequenced in a study of CD8 T cells in ankylosing spondylitis. Overall study findings and caveats: Among TCR beta sequences, a motif of 7 to 9 highly homologous variants appeared characteristic of ankylosing spondylitis blood.

Antigens of these TCRs are unknown. TCRdb ran MiXCR on the 5' RACE reads and lists one entry per CDR3 protein. The sample has fewer than 550,000 distinct CDR3 sequences, roughly 5% seen once. Sequencing input: blood, either unsorted or a sorted T cell fraction (not recorded which). The source of these receptors is a male donor with ankylosing spondylitis.

This clonotype occurred many times. This sequence joins TRBV28 and TRBJ2-7; TRBD2 is a possible D gene (5 bases). Germline V gene lookup returns CDR1 MDHEN and CDR2 SYDVKM. V was trimmed by 8 bases and J by 7 bases, leaving 21 bases between them. The length of the CDR3 is 14 residues. Written as DNA, the CDR3 is TGTGCCAGCGATATCCCGGGAAACTATGGGGAGCAGTACTTC. This sequence encodes CASDIPGNYGEQYF.

This clonotype turned up a few times. This chain links TRBV12-3 or TRBV12-4 with TRBJ2-2, with a weak D call TRBD2 (6 bases). This CDR3 has 15 residues. Trimming removed 3 bases from V and 6 bases from J, with 14 bases in between. CDR3 loop: CASSLRGREAGELFF. In DNA, the CDR3 is TGTGCCAGCAGTTTGCGTGGCAGGGAGGCCGGGGAGCTGTTTTTT.

This clonotype was picked up many times. The chain links TRBV5-6 to TRBJ1-2; possibly TRBD1 for D (6 bases). This CDR3 spans 17 amino acids. V lost 3 bases to trimming and J lost 2 bases, with 20 bases between them. From germline, CDR1 is SGHDT and CDR2 YYEEEE. The CDR3 coding sequence is TGTGCCAGCAGCTGGGCCGGCGGCAGGGGAGGGAACTATGGCTACACCTTC. Protein sequence: CASSWAGGRGGNYGYTF.

This clonotype was seen repeatedly, ten times or more. This sequence joins TRBV4-3 and TRBJ1-4; no clear D gene. CDR1 and CDR2 (germline): LGHNA, YSLEER. The CDR3 covers 14 residues. V lost 5 bases and J 5 bases, leaving 12 bases between the germline ends. The CDR3 region is CASSATAMNEKLFF. The CDR3, as DNA: TGCGCCAGCAGCGCGACTGCGATGAATGAAAAACTGTTTTTT.

This clonotype was counted a few times. The J gene is TRBJ2-5, the V gene TRBV7-2; 7 positions agree with TRBD2. Germline CDR1 SGHTA, CDR2 FQGNSA. V gave up 3 bases and J gave up 2 bases; unmatched junction bases: 6. The CDR3 loop spans 15 amino acids. DNA for the CDR3: TGTGCCAGCAGCTTCCAGCGGGGAGAACAAGAGACCCAGTACTTC. It specifies CASSFQRGEQETQYF. The full variable domain, with the rest looked up from reference TRBV7-2 and TRBJ2-5, is GAGVSQSPSNKVTEKGKDVELRCDPISGHTALYWYRQSLGQGLEFLIYFQGNSAPDKSGLPSDRFSAERTGGSVSTLTIQRTQQEDSAVYLCASSFQRGEQETQYFGPGTRLLVL.

This clonotype was observed many times. V usage is TRBV6-1 and J usage is TRBJ2-1, with 9 bases lining up with TRBD2. The CDR3 consists of 15 residues. In germline, CDR1 is MNHNS, CDR2 SASEGT. Germline trimming cut 10 bases from V and 5 bases from J; bases unmatched to any gene: 12. In DNA, the CDR3 is TGTGCCACCATCCCCGAAGGCGGGGGGGACAATGAGCAGTTCTTC. It yields the protein CATIPEGGGDNEQFF.

The CDR3 loop reads CASSFRRTGDIWMNTEAFF. The CDR3 coding sequence is TGTGCCAGCAGCTTTCGCCGGACAGGGGACATATGGATGAACACTGAAGCTTTCTTT. The J gene is TRBJ1-1, the V gene TRBV7-8; 9 bases line up with TRBD1. The V gene's germline CDR1 is SGHVS and CDR2 FQNEAQ. CDR3 length: 19 amino acids. The ends lost 3 bases at V and 0 bases at J; junction bases unmatched: 14. The complete variable domain, with remaining parts taken from reference TRBV7-8 and TRBJ1-1, reads GAGVSQSPRYKVAKRGQDVALRCDPISGHVSLFWYQQALGQGPEFLTYFQNEAQLDKSGLPSDRFFAERPEGSVSTLKIQRTQQEDSAVYLCASSFRRTGDIWMNTEAFFGQGTRLTVV.